The present T cell receptor beta chain was sequenced within a study of post-analysis software for immune sequencing data. About the study: The study covered relapsing-remitting, secondary progressive and progressive-relapsing courses of multiple sclerosis.

Study-level results: Four or five TRBV segments were significantly more frequent in patients than in controls. TRBV5-6, TRBV5-1 and TRBV20-1 were among these segments. Relative to controls, patients with multiple sclerosis showed significantly lower normalized Chao1 diversity. Same-batch samples co-clustered strongly by F measure.

The germline gives CDR1 SGHNT, CDR2 YYREEE (reference sequence). This CDR3 has 15 amino acids. The sample holds a few counts of this clonotype. Antigen unknown. Sequence at one end of the junction differs from germline and may be a read error. cDNA libraries for TCR beta contained unique molecular identifiers. Input amounts of roughly 0.9 to 10 million T cells were used. These gave 500,000 or so cDNA molecules, so each molecule approximated one T cell. TCRdb analysed the PCR reads with MiXCR anew, one entry per CDR3 protein. The sample includes about 200,000 distinct CDR3 sequences, approximately 28% seen only once; the top ten take more than 3%.

This receptor was obtained from a girl under 18 with multiple sclerosis. Sequencing was performed on blood. The chain joins TRBV5-4 to TRBJ2-3, with 10 positions matching TRBD2. CDR3 sequence (DNA): TGTGCCAGCAGCGCACTAGCGGGACTATCAGATACGCTGTATTTT. Residues: CASSALAGLSDTLYF.